Sequencing of this T cell receptor (beta chain) was carried out in a study of cytomegalovirus exposure and HLA in healthy donors. Study conclusions and caveats: In most subjects, TCR beta sequences reportedly gave accurate predictions of HLA-A and HLA-B alleles. An ancestry cluster, one associated with Asian ancestry, reportedly showed fewer N-insertions than the 666-donor mean in a later analysis.

Primers included in the PCR were 60 Vbeta and 13 Jbeta primers. Here immunoSEQ multiplex PCR was the method, and the copy in TCRdb shows in-frame clones only, minus some. The table lists some 90,000 clones, 81% of them singletons. This clone was seen once. Its antigen is still unknown. The sequenced sample was PBMCs. This sequence was found in a woman between 70 and 85 years old in good health and CMV-seropositive.

CDR3 region: CASRHTGLVSYEQYF. The CDR3 DNA is TGTGCCAGCAGACATACGGGACTAGTGTCCTACGAGCAGTACTTC. The chain has TRBV27 and TRBJ2-7, with TRBD2 matching 8 bases. The CDR3 loop spans 15 amino acids. J was trimmed by 1 base and V by 6 bases; bases with no gene match: 8. Germline loops: CDR1 MNHEY, CDR2 SMNVEV (reference sequence).